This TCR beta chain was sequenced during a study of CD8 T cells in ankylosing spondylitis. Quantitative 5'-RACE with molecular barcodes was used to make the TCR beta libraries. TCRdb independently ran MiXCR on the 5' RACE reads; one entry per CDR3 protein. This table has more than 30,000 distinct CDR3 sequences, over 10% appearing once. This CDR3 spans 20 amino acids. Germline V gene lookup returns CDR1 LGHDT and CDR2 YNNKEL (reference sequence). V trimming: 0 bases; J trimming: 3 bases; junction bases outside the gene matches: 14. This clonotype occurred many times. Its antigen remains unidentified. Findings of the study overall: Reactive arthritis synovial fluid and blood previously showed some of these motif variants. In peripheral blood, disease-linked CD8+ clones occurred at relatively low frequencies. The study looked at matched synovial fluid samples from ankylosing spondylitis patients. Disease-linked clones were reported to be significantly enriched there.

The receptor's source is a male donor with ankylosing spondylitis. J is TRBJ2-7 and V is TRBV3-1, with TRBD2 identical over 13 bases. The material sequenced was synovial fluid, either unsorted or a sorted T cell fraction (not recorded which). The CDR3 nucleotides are TGTGCCAGCAGCCAAGATCCAAGACTAGCGGGAGGAGGATCCCTCTACGAGCAGTACTTC. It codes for CASSQDPRLAGGGSLYEQYF.